This TCR beta chain was found in a study of T cell clonotyping in hematopoietic cell transplantation. Study-level points and caveats: Higher Inverse Simpson Index values in graft donor and pretransplant recipient predicted broader posttransplant TCR diversity. Few recipient clonotypes overlapped donors; over 95% were de novo at given depth.

The CDR3 is 17 residues long. J was trimmed by 3 bases and V by 2 bases; bases with no gene match: 8. Germline V lookup: CDR1 LGHNA, CDR2 YSLEER. A remark on this clone: Its specificity is not known.

Profiling relied on immunoSEQ multiplex PCR, and the TCRdb table lists in-frame clones only, not all of them. The data hold around 6,500 clones, with 89% observed a single time. The J gene is TRBJ2-7, the V gene TRBV4-3; TRBD2 agrees at 12 bases. The sample here was peripheral blood mononuclear cells, taken 100 days after allogeneic stem cell transplant. The TCR comes from a male patient aged 35 to 55 who had an allogeneic stem cell transplant from an unrelated donor, so the T cells may come from the graft donor. Some clones in this sample may be carry-over from other donors' samples. The CDR3 bases are TGCGCCAGCAGCCAAACCCTACGGACTAGCGGGGACTACGAGCAGTACTTC. It specifies CASSQTLRTSGDYEQYF.